The rows below give T cell receptor beta chains drawn from one sample of a study of cytomegalovirus exposure and HLA in healthy donors. The protocol was immunoSEQ multiplex PCR, while the TCRdb copy is restricted to in-frame clones and leaves out a portion. The table shows approximately 110,000 clones, with under 85% occurring only once. The sequenced sample was PBMCs. These receptor sequences come from a woman aged 50 to 65 in good health and CMV-seropositive. The CDR3 runs from the conserved cysteine through the conserved F or W. D genes are given only for firm matches. Size is stated for part of the rows, as once, few or many counts, or as a class when the clone is expanded.

j_call,cdr3_length,clone_size,v_call,d_call,cdr3_nt,cdr3_aa
TRBJ2-3,13,.,TRBV5-5,.,TGTGCCAGCAGCGGACAGAGCACAGATACGCAGTATTTT,CASSGQSTDTQYF
TRBJ2-5,14,.,TRBV9,.,TGTGCCAGCAGCGCTCGACTAGGGCAAGAGACCCAGTACTTC,CASSARLGQETQYF
TRBJ1-6,15,.,TRBV7-9,TRBD1,TGTGCCAGCACCATAACAGGGGGAAACAATTCACCCCTCCACTTT,CASTITGGNNSPLHF
TRBJ1-5,13,.,TRBV9,.,TGTGCCAGCAGCGTAGCCGAGAATCAGCCCCAGCATTTT,CASSVAENQPQHF
TRBJ2-1,18,few,TRBV5-4,TRBD2,TGTGCCAGCAGCTTGGGAGGATTGGGCGGGAGGGCCTCGAATGAGCAGTTCTTC,CASSLGGLGGRASNEQFF
TRBJ1-1,15,.,TRBV6-5,TRBD1,TGTGCCAGCAGCCGACAGGGGGCTATGAACACTGAAGCTTTCTTT,CASSRQGAMNTEAFF
TRBJ2-3,13,.,TRBV25-1,.,TGTGCCAGCAGACGGACTGGGGCAGATACGCAGTATTTT,CASRRTGADTQYF
TRBJ1-1,17,.,TRBV6-4,TRBD1,TGTGCCAGCAGTGACTCTGGACAGGGGGTTATCGACACTGAAGCTTTCTTT,CASSDSGQGVIDTEAFF
TRBJ1-5,13,.,TRBV19,.,TGTGCCAGTAGTATAAGGGGAAATCAGCCCCAGCATTTT,CASSIRGNQPQHF
TRBJ1-1,17,.,TRBV9,TRBD1,TGTGCCAGCAGCGTAGGGATTAACAGGGGGCTGAACACTGAAGCTTTCTTT,CASSVGINRGLNTEAFF
TRBJ2-5,16,.,TRBV15,TRBD2,TGTGCCACCAGCAGCCCAGAGGGAGGGCTTCTTCAGACCCAGTACTTC,CATSSPEGGLLQTQYF
TRBJ1-5,14,.,TRBV9,.,TGTGCCAGCAGCCCGGAGGTGGGCAATCAGCCCCAGCATTTT,CASSPEVGNQPQHF
TRBJ2-1,15,.,TRBV7-9,TRBD2,TGTGCCAGCAGCTTAGAACTAGCGGGAGAGGATGAGCAGTTCTTC,CASSLELAGEDEQFF
TRBJ2-5,14,.,TRBV7-9,TRBD1,TGTGCCAGCAGCCCGAACGACAGGGTTGAGACCCAGTACTTC,CASSPNDRVETQYF
TRBJ1-4,18,.,TRBV18,.,TGTGCCAGCTCACCACCCGCGGGGGGCGCAGGCGGGAATGAAAAACTGTTTTTT,CASSPPAGGAGGNEKLFF
TRBJ1-5,14,.,TRBV6-5,.,TGTGCCAGCAGTTTAGGGAGGAGCAGACAGCCCCAGCATTTT,CASSLGRSRQPQHF
TRBJ1-3,14,.,TRBV19,TRBD1,TGTGCCAGCGACAGGGGGCCAGGAGGAAACACCATATATTTT,CASDRGPGGNTIYF
TRBJ1-1,13,.,TRBV19,.,TGTGCCAGTCGCGTAGGAGGGGCCACTGAAGCTTTCTTT,CASRVGGATEAFF
TRBJ1-1,13,.,TRBV6-5,.,TGTGCCAGCAGCCGCGGACAAGAAAGCGAAGCTTTCTTT,CASSRGQESEAFF
TRBJ1-1,14,.,TRBV4-3,.,TGCGCCAGCAGCCAAGAGGCAGGGAACACTGAAGCTTTCTTT,CASSQEAGNTEAFF
TRBJ2-7,14,.,TRBV21-1,.,TGTGCCAGCAGCAAAGGCAGGGGGGACTACGAGCAGTACTTC,CASSKGRGDYEQYF
TRBJ2-1,16,.,TRBV14,TRBD2,TGTGCCAGCAGCCCATGGAGAGGGGCGGGAGGTAATGAGCAGTTCTTC,CASSPWRGAGGNEQFF
TRBJ2-7,16,once,TRBV4-1,.,TGCGCCAGCAGCCAAGGGACGAGGGTAAAACTAGGCGAGCAGTACTTC,CASSQGTRVKLGEQYF
TRBJ1-5,16,.,TRBV15,.,TGTGCCACCAGCAGTTTACAGACAGGTAGCAATCAGCCCCAGCATTTT,CATSSLQTGSNQPQHF
TRBJ2-1,14,few,TRBV27,.,TGTGCCAGCAGTTTACGACAGGTCTACAATGAGCAGTTCTTC,CASSLRQVYNEQFF
TRBJ2-7,17,.,TRBV7-9,TRBD2,TGTGCCAGCAGCTCCACCTATAGTAGCGGGAGCACCTACGAGCAGTACTTC,CASSSTYSSGSTYEQYF
TRBJ2-5,14,.,TRBV9,TRBD2,TGTGCCAGCGACCCGGGGGGACTAGGAGAGACCCAGTACTTC,CASDPGGLGETQYF
TRBJ2-7,16,.,TRBV13,TRBD1,TGTGCCAGCAGCTGGGACAGGGGGCGCAGCTCCTACGAGCAGTACTTC,CASSWDRGRSSYEQYF
TRBJ1-2,11,few,TRBV7-2,.,TGTGCCAGCAGCCCTTATGGGGAGTACACCTTC,CASSPYGEYTF
TRBJ1-5,13,.,TRBV6-5,.,TGTGCCAGCAGTTACTCGAGGGACACCAGTGAGCATTTT,CASSYSRDTSEHF